This TCR beta chain was captured by sequencing in a study of CD8 T cells in ankylosing spondylitis. Overall study results and limits: There was a TCR beta motif, made of eight highly homologous variants, that appeared characteristic of ankylosing spondylitis blood. Disease-associated clones were reportedly significantly overrepresented in matched ankylosing spondylitis synovial fluid. Existing reports had already noted some motif variants in reactive arthritis synovial fluid and blood.

As regards this clonotype: Its target is unknown.

Researchers built TCR beta libraries using quantitative 5'-RACE with molecular barcodes. TCRdb passed the 5' RACE reads through MiXCR, listing each CDR3 protein once. Of 250,000 to 400,000 distinct CDR3 sequences in the sample, roughly 10% were seen once. The V and J ends lost 4 bases and 11 bases, in that order; junction bases with no gene match: 5. CDR3 length equals 12 residues. The chain combines TRBV12-3 or TRBV12-4 with TRBJ1-5; 7 bases align to TRBD1. The receptor was isolated from a female donor with ankylosing spondylitis or in good health (not recorded which). The sequencing sample was made of blood, either unsorted or a sorted T cell fraction (not recorded which). CDR3: CASSSHRGSQHF. The CDR3 coding sequence is TGTGCCAGCAGTTCGCACAGGGGCTCCCAGCATTTT.